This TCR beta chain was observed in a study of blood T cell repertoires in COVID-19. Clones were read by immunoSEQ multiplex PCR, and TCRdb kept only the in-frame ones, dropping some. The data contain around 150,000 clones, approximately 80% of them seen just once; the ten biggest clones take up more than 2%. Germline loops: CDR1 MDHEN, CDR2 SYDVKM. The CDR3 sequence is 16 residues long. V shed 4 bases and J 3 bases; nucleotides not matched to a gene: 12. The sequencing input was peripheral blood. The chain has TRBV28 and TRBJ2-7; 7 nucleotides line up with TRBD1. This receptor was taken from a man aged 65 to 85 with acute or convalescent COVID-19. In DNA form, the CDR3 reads TGTGCCAGCAGTTCCAACAGGGGCCGGTCCGGCTACGAGCAGTACTTC. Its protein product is CASSSNRGRSGYEQYF.